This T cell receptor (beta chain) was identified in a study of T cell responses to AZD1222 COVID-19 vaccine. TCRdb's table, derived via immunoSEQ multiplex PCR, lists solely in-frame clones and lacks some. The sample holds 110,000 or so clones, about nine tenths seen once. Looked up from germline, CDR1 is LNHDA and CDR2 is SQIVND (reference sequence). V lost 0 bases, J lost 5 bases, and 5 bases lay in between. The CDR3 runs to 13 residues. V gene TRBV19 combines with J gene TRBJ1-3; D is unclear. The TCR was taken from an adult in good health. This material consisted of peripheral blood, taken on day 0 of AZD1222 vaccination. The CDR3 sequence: CASSIENRNTIYF. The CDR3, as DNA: TGTGCCAGTAGTATAGAAAACAGAAACACCATATATTTT.